This T cell receptor (beta chain) emerged from a study of regulatory T cells in long-lasting Graves disease. The CDR3 consists of 14 residues. V lost 2 bases and J lost 6, with 14 bases in between. Per the germline V gene, CDR1 is SGHTA and CDR2 is FQGTGA. The time point is: newly diagnosed GD, antithyroid drugs for less than 3 months. Preparation of the TCR library used RNA extracted from PBMCs. Researchers made TCR beta libraries by using iRepertoire HTBI primers and running Arm-PCR on CDR3 regions. TCRdb used MiXCR to reprocess the multiplex PCR reads, holding one entry per CDR3 protein. The sample contains around 400,000 distinct CDR3 sequences, 15% of which appear only once. These data were also filed under a second study, of T cells in Graves' hyperthyroidism and ophthalmopathy.

This sequence was found in a woman aged 40 to 50 with Graves disease. The rearrangement uses TRBV7-3 and TRBJ2-7; D is ambiguous. Source: peripheral blood mononuclear cells (PBMCs), taken at new diagnosis, from a patient treated with antithyroid drugs. CDR3 bases: TGTGCCAGCAGCTTATTTCCCGAGATTGGCGAGCAGTACTTC. Translation: CASSLFPEIGEQYF.